Listed here are 32 T cell receptor beta chains from one sample, sequenced in a study of follicular helper T cells after annual influenza vaccination. This sample's time point: 2015-2016 season, pre-vaccination. TCRdb's copy holds only in-frame clones and misses some; the assay was immunoSEQ multiplex PCR. Counted here are some 10,000 clones, about 82% occurring once; the ten biggest clones make up approximately 1.4%. Material: CXCR5+ CD38- circulating T follicular helper cells from blood, obtained on the day of influenza vaccination. Subset denoted: circulating Tfh, non-naive CD4+CXCR5+PD-1+ (ICOS+CD38+ or ICOS-CD38-). The receptors were gathered from an adult who received the influenza vaccine.

The chain uses TRBV28 and TRBJ1-1; TRBD1 matches 11 bases. The germline CDR1 and CDR2 sequences are MDHEN and SYDVKM. J was trimmed by 7 bases and V by 3 bases; bases with no gene match: 13. The CDR3 contains 17 residues. CDR3 residues: CASSFQGRGQGAGEAFF. The CDR3 DNA reads TGTGCCAGCAGTTTTCAAGGCCGTGGACAGGGGGCTGGTGAAGCTTTCTTT.

The rearrangement links TRBV11-2 to TRBJ2-1; D possibly uses TRBD1 or TRBD2 (5 bases each). This CDR3 is built from 16 residues. V lost 5 bases, J lost 8 bases, and 22 bases lay in between. Germline V gives CDR1 SGHAT, CDR2 FQNNGV. The CDR3 coding sequence is TGTGCCAGCAGCCCTAGGGGTGCGGCGCGGGCCTATGAGCAGTTCTTC. Translated, it gives CASSPRGAARAYEQFF.

The J gene is TRBJ2-7, the V gene TRBV12-5; TRBD1 matches at 7 bases. V was clipped by 6 bases and J by 1 base; unmatched bases: 6. Germline loops: CDR1 LGHNT, CDR2 FRNRAP. The length of the CDR3 is 14 residues. DNA for the CDR3: TGTGCTAGTGGCCACGGACAGGTTTCCTACGAGCAGTACTTC. It encodes CASGHGQVSYEQYF.

The chain carries TRBV9 and TRBJ2-3; D call uncertain. CDR3 length equals 15 residues. The V end was cut by 0 bases, the J end by 0 bases, with 8 bases between. Germline values: CDR1 SGDLS, CDR2 YYNGEE. For the CDR3, the DNA is TGTGCCAGCAGCGTAGGGGCCTCGAGCACAGATACGCAGTATTTT. Translated, it gives CASSVGASSTDTQYF. Combining the CDR3 with reference TRBV9 and TRBJ2-3 gives the whole variable domain DSGVTQTPKHLITATGQRVTLRCSPRSGDLSVYWYQQSLDQGLQFLIQYYNGEERAKGNILERFSAQQFPDLHSELNLSSLELGDSALYFCASSVGASSTDTQYFGPGTRLTVL.

The CDR3 sequence is CASSVRQELQTQYF. The CDR3 coding sequence is TGTGCCAGCAGTGTACGACAGGAATTGCAGACCCAGTACTTC. V gene TRBV2 combines with J gene TRBJ2-5; tentative D call: TRBD1 (6 bases). Germline lookup yields CDR1 SNHLY and CDR2 FYNNEI. The CDR3 spans 14 residues. The germline V and J ends were trimmed by 4 bases and 6 bases, with 15 bases remaining between them. The whole variable domain, remainder taken from reference TRBV2 and TRBJ2-5, is EPEVTQTPSHQVTQMGQEVILRCVPISNHLYFYWYRQILGQKVEFLVSFYNNEISEKSEIFDDQFSVERPDGSNFTLKIRSTKLEDSAMYFCASSVRQELQTQYFGPGTRLLVL.

CDR3 coding DNA: TGCGCCAGCAGCTCCGGGACAGGGGTTGGCTACACCTTC. As protein: CASSSGTGVGYTF. V gene TRBV5-1 combines with J gene TRBJ1-2; 10 positions match TRBD1. V was pared by 3 bases and J by 7 bases, with 3 bases of the junction left unmatched. The CDR3 is made up of 13 amino acids. CDR1 and CDR2 from the germline V gene are SGHRS and YFSETQ. The full variable domain, rest sourced from reference TRBV5-1 and TRBJ1-2, is KAGVTQTPRYLIKTRGQQVTLSCSPISGHRSVSWYQQTPGQGLQFLFEYFSETQRNKGNFPGRFSGRQFSNSRSEMNVSTLELGDSALYLCASSSGTGVGYTFGSGTRLTVV.

This clone occurred once. This chain connects TRBV11-2 to TRBJ2-3; 7 bases line up with TRBD1. The CDR3 contains 13 residues. V trimming: 1 base; J trimming: 15 bases; junction bases outside the gene matches: 10. Per germline, CDR1 SGHAT and CDR2 FQNNGV. The chain's CDR3 is CASSLAGTELIYF. The CDR3 DNA sequence: TGTGCCAGCAGCTTAGCTGGGACAGAGTTGATATATTTT.

The chain carries TRBV10-3 and TRBJ1-2; maybe TRBD1 (5 bases). This CDR3 contains 13 residues. Germline V gene sequence: CDR1 ENHRY, CDR2 SYGVKD. V shed 3 bases and J shed 7 bases, with 12 bases lying between them. Here the CDR3 DNA reads TGTGCCATCAGTGATTTGCAGGGACGTGGCTACACCTTC. It codes for CAISDLQGRGYTF.

The rearrangement uses TRBV9 and TRBJ2-3, with 10 bases that match TRBD2. CDR3 length: 15 amino acids. Germline loops: CDR1 SGDLS, CDR2 YYNGEE. Losses at the gene ends were 2 bases for V and 6 bases for J; bases not matched to a gene: 6. CDR3: CASSVTSGKLDTQYF. CDR3 coding DNA: TGTGCCAGCAGCGTCACTAGCGGGAAGTTGGATACGCAGTATTTT.

The chain links TRBV10-3 to TRBJ2-7; 7 bases align to TRBD1. V lost 1 base to trimming and J lost 6 bases; unmatched junction nucleotides: 9. The CDR3 has 15 residues. Per the germline V gene, CDR1 is ENHRY and CDR2 is SYGVKD. CDR3 region: CAISELVDRAGEQYF. The CDR3, as DNA: TGTGCCATCAGTGAGTTAGTCGACAGGGCGGGCGAGCAGTACTTC.

The V gene is TRBV19, the J gene TRBJ2-1, with 11 bases aligning to TRBD2. Germline V gene sequence: CDR1 LNHDA, CDR2 SQIVND (reference sequence). The V and J ends lost 7 bases and 9 bases, in that order; junction bases with no gene match: 8. This CDR3 comprises 14 residues. The CDR3 nucleotides read TGTGCCAGTACTCTCGATAGCGGGAGGGGTGAGCAGTTCTTC. Translated, it gives CASTLDSGRGEQFF.

This sequence joins TRBV28 and TRBJ1-5; D gene uncertain. This CDR3 is 12 amino acids long. V lost 3 bases and J lost 10, with 10 bases in between. Per germline, CDR1 MDHEN and CDR2 SYDVKM. CDR3 DNA sequence: TGTGCCAGCAGTTTTCACCCAAATCCCCAGCATTTT. Its protein product is CASSFHPNPQHF.

V is TRBV10-1 and J is TRBJ2-5; D remains ambiguous. CDR3 length: 13 residues. The germline gives CDR1 WNHNN, CDR2 SYGVQD (reference sequence). The V gene lost 5 bases and the J gene lost 5 bases, with 12 bases spanning the gap. The CDR3 sequence: CASSLTLGETQYF. The CDR3 region has the DNA TGCGCCAGCAGTCTGACCCTTGGGGAGACCCAGTACTTC.

The CDR3 loop reads CATSRARDRGAGEQYF. DNA for the CDR3: TGTGCCACCAGCAGAGCCCGGGACAGGGGGGCAGGGGAGCAGTACTTC. The rearrangement links TRBV15 to TRBJ2-7; 11 bases are shared with TRBD1. The V gene's germline CDR1 is LNHNV and CDR2 YYDKDF (reference sequence). CDR3 length: 16 amino acids. V shed 1 base, J shed 7 bases, and the junction held 9 bases outside the gene matches.

The chain combines TRBV9 with TRBJ1-1; 9 bases are shared with TRBD1. Per germline, CDR1 SGDLS and CDR2 YYNGEE. The CDR3 loop spans 15 amino acids. Unmatched junction bases numbered 8, after V lost 0 bases and J lost 8 bases. CDR3 protein: CASSVGGTGSIEAFF. The DNA of the CDR3 is TGTGCCAGCAGCGTAGGGGGGACAGGGTCCATAGAAGCTTTCTTT.

The chain is built from TRBV5-1 and TRBJ2-2; 14 bases map to TRBD2. The CDR3 loop spans 18 amino acids. After removal of 3 bases from V and 1 base from J, the junction contained 5 bases not matched to a gene. Looked up from germline, CDR1 is SGHRS and CDR2 is YFSETQ. In nucleotides, the CDR3 is TGCGCCAGCAGCTCACCGACTAGCGGGAGGGTGAACACCGGGGAGCTGTTTTTT. Protein: CASSSPTSGRVNTGELFF.

The V call is TRBV7-9, the J call TRBJ2-5, with D maybe TRBD1 (5 bases). Germline CDR1 and CDR2: SEHNR and FQNEAQ (reference sequence). This CDR3 has 15 residues. Trimming took off 2 bases at V and 1 base at J, with 11 bases between the two ends. CDR3: CASSLQGGIQETQYF. CDR3 nucleotides: TGTGCCAGCAGCTTACAGGGCGGAATCCAAGAGACCCAGTACTTC.

The rearrangement links TRBV2 to TRBJ1-1; 9 bases align to TRBD1. This CDR3 region has 13 residues. Trimming at V came to 6 bases and at J to 5 bases, leaving 4 bases not matched to a gene. CDR1 is SNHLY, CDR2 FYNNEI, per germline. The CDR3 DNA is TGTGCCAGCAGACGGACAGGGGAAACTGAAGCTTTCTTT. Encoded protein: CASRRTGETEAFF.

The chain has TRBV5-1 and TRBJ2-7; TRBD1 agrees at 7 bases. Germline values: CDR1 SGHRS, CDR2 YFSETQ. This CDR3 has 12 amino acids. Trimming took 7 bases from V and 3 from J; bases not matched to a gene: 4. The CDR3 DNA reads TGCGCCAGCGGTGACAGGGACTACGAGCAGTACTTC. Translation gives CASGDRDYEQYF.

V is TRBV10-3 and J is TRBJ2-6; D not certain. The CDR3 is 13 residues long. Trimming shortened V by 7 bases and J by 2 bases, and 6 bases separated the two germline ends. Germline lookup yields CDR1 ENHRY and CDR2 SYGVKD. CDR3 DNA: TGTGCCATCAAATATGCTGGGGCCAACGTCCTGACTTTC. Translated, it gives CAIKYAGANVLTF.

The rearrangement joins TRBV7-6 to TRBJ2-3; 11 positions match TRBD2. Trimming took 6 bases from V and 4 from J; bases not matched to a gene: 12. The CDR3 length is 17 residues. In germline, CDR1 is SGHVS, CDR2 FNYEAQ. The DNA for the CDR3 is TGTGCCAGCAGACCCCTAACTAGCGGGAGTTTCGCAGATACGCAGTATTTT. It specifies CASRPLTSGSFADTQYF. Looking up the rest from reference TRBV7-6 and TRBJ2-3 gives the full variable domain: GAGVSQSPRYKVTKRGQDVALRCDPISGHVSLYWYRQALGQGPEFLTYFNYEAQQDKSGLPNDRFSAERPEGSISTLTIQRTEQRDSAMYRCASRPLTSGSFADTQYFGPGTRLTVL.

This chain links TRBV5-6 with TRBJ2-5; D gene uncertain. CDR3 length: 14 amino acids. The germline gives CDR1 SGHDT, CDR2 YYEEEE. The V end was cut by 0 bases, the J end by 9 bases, with 15 bases between. CDR3 sequence reads: CASSLGGTSTAQYF. The CDR3, as DNA: TGTGCCAGCAGCTTGGGGGGAACATCAACTGCCCAGTACTTC. Using reference TRBV5-6 and TRBJ2-5 for the parts outside the CDR3, the full variable domain is DAGVTQSPTHLIKTRGQQVTLRCSPKSGHDTVSWYQQALGQGPQFIFQYYEEEERQRGNFPDRFSGHQFPNYSSELNVNALLLGDSALYLCASSLGGTSTAQYFGPGTRLLVL.

This chain joins TRBV19 and TRBJ2-7; either TRBD1 or TRBD2 may fit D (6 bases each). The CDR3 extends over 14 amino acids. V was cut by 3 bases and J by 0 bases, with 9 bases left in between. Germline V lookup: CDR1 LNHDA, CDR2 SQIVND (reference sequence). CDR3: CASSIGGSSYEQYF. The CDR3 DNA is TGTGCCAGTAGTATCGGGGGCAGCTCCTACGAGCAGTACTTC. Filled out from reference TRBV19 and TRBJ2-7, the complete variable domain reads DGGITQSPKYLFRKEGQNVTLSCEQNLNHDAMYWYRQDPGQGLRLIYYSQIVNDFQKGDIAEGYSVSREKKESFPLTVTSAQKNPTAFYLCASSIGGSSYEQYFGPGTRLTVT.

On this clone: Other DNA sequences from this sample encode an identical CDR3 as well. The V call is TRBV9, the J call TRBJ2-3; unclear D gene. CDR1 is SGDLS and CDR2 is YYNGEE in the germline V gene. CDR3 length equals 14 residues. The V end lost 4 bases, the J end lost 1 base, and 10 bases lay between the germline ends. In nucleotides, the CDR3 is TGTGCCAGCAGCCCTGGGCAAGGCACAGATACGCAGTATTTT. Encoded protein: CASSPGQGTDTQYF.

J is TRBJ1-1 and V is TRBV18; D is unclear. V shed 2 bases and J shed 5 bases, with 12 bases lying between them. The CDR3 has 14 residues. CDR1 is KGHSH, CDR2 LQKENI, per germline. In DNA, the CDR3 is TGTGCCAGCTCACCAAGTCAAGGAAGGACTGAAGCTTTCTTT. This gives the protein CASSPSQGRTEAFF.

The sample holds one count of this clone. This rearrangement joins TRBV18 to TRBJ2-2; D remains unclear. Germline V CDR1 and CDR2: KGHSH, LQKENI. There are 14 residues in the CDR3. V shed 4 bases and J shed 8 bases, with 14 bases lying between them. The CDR3 DNA reads TGTGCCAGCTCACTCCGGACGGCTACGGGGGAGCTGTTTTTT. Translation: CASSLRTATGELFF.

V gene TRBV5-6 combines with J gene TRBJ1-2; D gene ambiguous. Trimming took 4 bases from V and 5 from J, leaving 9 bases between them. Looked up from germline, CDR1 is SGHDT and CDR2 is YYEEEE. This CDR3 is built from 12 residues. CDR3 sequence (DNA): TGTGCCAGCAGCGTTTCTAGTTATGGCTACACCTTC. Translation gives CASSVSSYGYTF.

This clone was seen just once. At one end, the junction sequence differs from germline, possibly due to a read error. The sample carries other DNA sequences with the same CDR3. The V call is TRBV5-1, the J call TRBJ2-6; 8 bases fit TRBD1. The CDR3 runs 18 residues. Germline CDR1 reads SGHRS; CDR2 reads YFSETQ. CDR3 protein: CASSFGQGTPSGANVLTF. DNA for the CDR3: TGCGCCAGCAGCTTCGGACAGGGTACTCCCTCTGGAGCCAACGTCCTGACTTTC.

This chain joins TRBV2 and TRBJ2-3, with unresolved D. The ends were cut back, 7 bases at V and 4 bases at J, with 15 bases in the middle. The CDR3 sequence is 14 residues long. CDR1 is SNHLY and CDR2 is FYNNEI in the germline V gene. The CDR3 bases are TGTGCCAGCATCTGGGTGAGATCCGCAGATACGCAGTATTTT. Protein sequence: CASIWVRSADTQYF.

The chain carries TRBV28 and TRBJ2-1; TRBD1 aligns across 11 bases. CDR1 and CDR2 (germline): MDHEN, SYDVKM. The trim removed 4 bases at V and 8 bases at J, leaving 10 bases unmatched. The CDR3 loop spans 16 amino acids. CDR3 residues: CASSSSGTGGVDEQFF. The CDR3 nucleotides are TGTGCCAGCAGTTCTTCCGGGACAGGGGGTGTCGATGAGCAGTTCTTC.

The chain couples TRBV29-1 to TRBJ1-2; D perhaps matches TRBD1 (5 bases). CDR3 length equals 12 residues. V shed 1 base and J shed 7 bases, with 10 bases lying between them. The V gene's germline CDR1 is SQVTM and CDR2 ANQGSEA. CDR3 sequence: CSVEGGSGGYTF. The CDR3 DNA reads TGCAGCGTTGAAGGGGGGTCCGGTGGCTACACCTTC.

This clone was observed a few times. The chain recombines TRBV4-2 with TRBJ2-2, with 9 bases lining up with TRBD1. V shed 4 bases, J shed 6 bases, and the junction held 3 bases outside the gene matches. CDR3 size: 14 residues. From germline, CDR1 is LGHNA and CDR2 YNFKEQ. The CDR3, as DNA: TGTGCCAGCAGCCTACAGGGGGCGGCCGGGGAGCTGTTTTTT. It is translated as CASSLQGAAGELFF.